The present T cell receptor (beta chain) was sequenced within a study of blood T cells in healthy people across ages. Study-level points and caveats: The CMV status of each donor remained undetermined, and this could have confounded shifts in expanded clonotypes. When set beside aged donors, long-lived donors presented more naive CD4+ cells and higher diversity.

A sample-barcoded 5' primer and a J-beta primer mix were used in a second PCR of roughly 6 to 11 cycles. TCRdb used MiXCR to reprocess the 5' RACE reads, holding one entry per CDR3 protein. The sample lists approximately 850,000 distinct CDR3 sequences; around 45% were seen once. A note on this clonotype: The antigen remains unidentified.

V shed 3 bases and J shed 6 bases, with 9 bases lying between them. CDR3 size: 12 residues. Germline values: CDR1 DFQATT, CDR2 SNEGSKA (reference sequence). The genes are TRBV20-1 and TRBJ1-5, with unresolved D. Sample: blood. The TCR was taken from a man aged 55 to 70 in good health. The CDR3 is CSASRAPQPQHF. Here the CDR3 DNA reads TGCAGTGCTAGCCGGGCCCCTCAGCCCCAGCATTTT.